This T cell receptor (beta chain) was sequenced during a study of T cell repertoires in cytomegalovirus infection. Turning to the study itself: TCR beta signatures that were public indicated CMV infection and matching HLA type. General study findings and limits: CMV-specific TCR beta clonotypes restricted by HLA-C were the ones dominating the ex vivo response. Carriers of CMV and the relevant HLA type were discriminated by public TCR beta frequency.

This CDR3 has 19 residues. CDR1 and CDR2 from the germline V gene are SGHVS and FQNEAQ. Deletions cut 2 bases from V and 0 bases from J, with 20 bases between. On this clonotype itself: No antigen is known for it.

TCRdb analysed the reads with MiXCR anew, one entry per CDR3 protein. The sample has about 740,000 distinct CDR3 sequences, 35% to 40% seen once. Sequenced: PBMCs. The chain is built from TRBV7-8 and TRBJ2-4, with D unresolved. This clonotype was obtained from a human donor in good health (CMV status not recorded). Some clones in this sample may be carry-over from other donors' samples. The CDR3 DNA sequence: TGTGCCAGCAGCTTACCCTCCTTGGGAACGACTGTAGCCAAAAACATTCAGTACTTC. Translated: CASSLPSLGTTVAKNIQYF.